Reported below is one T cell receptor (beta chain). Antigen specificity is unknown. This entry comes from a study of cytomegalovirus exposure and HLA in healthy donors. Study-wide results and limits: Earlier findings revealed that most TCR beta V segments proved productive either about 87% or about 30% of the time.

The CDR3 runs 16 residues. Germline V CDR1 and CDR2: SEHNR, FQNEAQ (reference sequence). V was pared by 5 bases and J by 5 bases, with 22 bases between. The PCR contained 60 Vbeta and 13 Jbeta primers. Using immunoSEQ multiplex PCR, the repertoire was profiled, and TCRdb retains in-frame clones only, with some absent. The sample has about 94,000 clones, roughly 80% seen once. This TCR derives from a woman in her fifties or sixties in good health and CMV-seronegative. Input material: PBMCs. The V and J genes are TRBV7-9 and TRBJ2-7, with TRBD1 as a possible D gene (6 bases). The CDR3 DNA reads as TGTGCCAGCAGCCCCTACGCCCCGGGACAAAAAAACGAGCAGTACTTC. Protein product: CASSPYAPGQKNEQYF.